The entry that follows covers one T cell receptor beta chain sequence. The sample is drawn from a study of blood T cell repertoires in COVID-19. Across the whole study: T cells, B-cell-depleted T cells, or PBMCs supplied cDNA or gDNA.

The J segment lost 7 bases and the V segment lost 5 bases, leaving 8 bases of the junction unmatched. The CDR3 loop spans 14 amino acids. Germline-derived CDR1 and CDR2 are ENHRY and SYGVKD. Sequencing was performed with immunoSEQ multiplex PCR; in TCRdb, only in-frame clones are kept and a portion is missing. The sample yields about 190,000 clones, approximately 91% seen once. This TCR came from a man aged 40-50 years with acute or convalescent COVID-19. Material: peripheral blood. The chain has TRBV10-3 and TRBJ1-2; TRBD1 agrees at 9 bases. The DNA of the CDR3 is TGTGCCATCAGTCCTACAGGGGGCGATGGTGGCTACACCTTC. This gives the protein CAISPTGGDGGYTF.